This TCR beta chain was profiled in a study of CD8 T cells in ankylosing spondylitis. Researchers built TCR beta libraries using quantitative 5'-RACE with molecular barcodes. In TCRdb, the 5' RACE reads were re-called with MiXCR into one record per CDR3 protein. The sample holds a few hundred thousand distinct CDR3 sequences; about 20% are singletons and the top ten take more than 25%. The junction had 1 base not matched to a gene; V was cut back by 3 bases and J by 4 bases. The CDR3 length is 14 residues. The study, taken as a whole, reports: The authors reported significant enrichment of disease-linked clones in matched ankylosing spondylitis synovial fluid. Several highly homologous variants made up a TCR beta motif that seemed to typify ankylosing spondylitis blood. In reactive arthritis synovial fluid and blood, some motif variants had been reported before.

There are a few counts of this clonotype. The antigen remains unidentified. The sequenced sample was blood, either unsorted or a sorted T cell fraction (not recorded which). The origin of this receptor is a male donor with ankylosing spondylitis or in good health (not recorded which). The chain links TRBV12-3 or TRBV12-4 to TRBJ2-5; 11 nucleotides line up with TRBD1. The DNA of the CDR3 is TGTGCCAGCAGTTTTGGGACAGGGGGAGAGACCCAGTACTTC. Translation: CASSFGTGGETQYF.